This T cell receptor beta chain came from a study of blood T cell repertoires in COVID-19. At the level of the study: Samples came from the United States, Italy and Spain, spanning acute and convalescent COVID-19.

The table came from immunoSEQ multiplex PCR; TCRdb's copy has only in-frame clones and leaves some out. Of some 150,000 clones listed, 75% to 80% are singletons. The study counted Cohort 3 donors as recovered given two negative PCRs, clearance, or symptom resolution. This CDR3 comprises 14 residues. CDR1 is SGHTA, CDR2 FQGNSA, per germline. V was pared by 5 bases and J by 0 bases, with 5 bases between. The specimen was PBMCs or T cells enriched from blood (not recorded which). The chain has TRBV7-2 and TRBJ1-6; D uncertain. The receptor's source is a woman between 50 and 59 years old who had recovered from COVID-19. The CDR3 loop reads CASSPSSYNSPLHF. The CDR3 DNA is TGTGCCAGCAGCCCCAGCTCCTATAATTCACCCCTCCACTTT. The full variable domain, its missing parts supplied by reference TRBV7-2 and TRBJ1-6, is GAGVSQSPSNKVTEKGKDVELRCDPISGHTALYWYRQSLGQGLEFLIYFQGNSAPDKSGLPSDRFSAERTGGSVSTLTIQRTQQEDSAVYLCASSPSSYNSPLHFGNGTRLTVT.